These 21 T cell receptor beta chains came from one sample sequenced in a study of blood T cell repertoires in COVID-19 (dated by TCRdb to the early 2020s). Libraries were constructed by the immunoSEQ multiplex PCR assay. TCRdb took over this immuneACCESS table, retaining in-frame rearrangements with V and J assigned. Such tables are incomplete; in checked studies, under half of the missing clones stem from an unresolved V gene, and the remainder is unexplained. A total of 150,000 to 200,000 clones appear in this sample, 80% to 90% of them only once. Under 2% of the sample goes to the ten largest clones. Sequencing was done on a sample of peripheral blood. Receptors were obtained from a man between 18 and 29 years old who had recovered from COVID-19.

V is TRBV6-5 and J is TRBJ1-1; D is possibly TRBD1 (5 bases). Per germline, CDR1 MNHEY and CDR2 SVGAGI. Trimming cost V 4 bases and J 10 bases, with 16 bases left between them. The CDR3 extends over 13 amino acids. The CDR3 coding sequence is TGTGCCAGCAGTTCCCAAGGGGTGGGGGGAGCTTTCTTT. Amino acids: CASSSQGVGGAFF.

The V call is TRBV5-1, the J call TRBJ1-2; TRBD1 agrees at 7 bases. Germline assignment: CDR1 SGHRS and CDR2 YFSETQ. There are 14 residues in the CDR3. Losses at the gene ends were 4 bases for V and 3 bases for J; bases not matched to a gene: 6. CDR3 DNA: TGCGCCAGCAGCCCTACCGGGACAGACTATGGCTACACCTTC. It encodes CASSPTGTDYGYTF.

The genes are TRBV4-3 and TRBJ2-7; weak D call: TRBD2 (6 bases). There are 16 residues in the CDR3. Germline V CDR1 and CDR2: LGHNA, YSLEER. Trimming stripped 3 bases from V and 2 bases from J, with 17 bases between. The CDR3 region is CASSHLRGTEPYEQYF. The CDR3, as DNA: TGCGCCAGCAGCCATCTACGCGGGACTGAACCCTACGAGCAGTACTTC.

The chain is built from TRBV11-2 and TRBJ2-7; D perhaps matches TRBD1 (6 bases). CDR1 is SGHAT and CDR2 is FQNNGV in the germline V gene. With 6 bases removed from V and 3 bases from J, the gap between germline ends came to 12 bases. The CDR3 extends over 13 amino acids. CDR3 nucleotide sequence: TGTGCCAGCAGTCCCGACAGGCTCTACGAGCAGTACTTC. Translation gives CASSPDRLYEQYF.

The chain has TRBV6-5 and TRBJ2-7, with TRBD1 matching 8 bases. The CDR3 is made up of 13 amino acids. The V and J ends lost 5 bases and 3 bases, in that order; junction bases with no gene match: 3. Germline V gene lookup returns CDR1 MNHEY and CDR2 SVGAGI. The CDR3 sequence: CASSIGQGYEQYF. The CDR3 region has the DNA TGTGCCAGCAGTATTGGACAGGGCTACGAGCAGTACTTC.

The chain couples TRBV18 to TRBJ2-3, with D perhaps TRBD2 (6 bases). Between the trimmed V and J ends, which lost 3 bases and 4 bases, there was a span of 11 bases. The CDR3 totals 14 residues. The germline V gene has CDR1 KGHSH and CDR2 LQKENI. The CDR3 DNA reads TGTGCCAGCTCACCTGGGGGAGGACCAGATACGCAGTATTTT. This codes for CASSPGGGPDTQYF. The variable domain in full, with the rest retrieved from reference TRBV18 and TRBJ2-3, is NAGVMQNPRHLVRRRGQEARLRCSPMKGHSHVYWYRQLPEEGLKFMVYLQKENIIDESGMPKERFSAEFPKEGPSILRIQQVVRGDSAAYFCASSPGGGPDTQYFGPGTRLTVL.

The V and J genes are TRBV9 and TRBJ2-1; 10 nucleotides agree with TRBD1. CDR3 length: 19 residues. Per germline, CDR1 SGDLS and CDR2 YYNGEE. Trimming took 0 bases from V and 4 from J; bases not matched to a gene: 13. The CDR3 loop reads CASSVETGGQGRWYNEQFF. In nucleotides, the CDR3 is TGTGCCAGCAGCGTAGAGACAGGGGGCCAAGGACGTTGGTACAATGAGCAGTTCTTC.

The chain joins TRBV5-1 to TRBJ1-2; D might be TRBD1 (5 bases). Germline V gene lookup returns CDR1 SGHRS and CDR2 YFSETQ. This CDR3 has 12 residues. V was trimmed by 0 bases and J by 8 bases, leaving 8 bases between them. CDR3 DNA: TGCGCCAGCAGCTTGGAGGGGAAGGGCTACACCTTC. It translates to CASSLEGKGYTF.

The CDR3 bases are TGTGCCAGCAGCTTCACCGGGACAACGAACACCGGGGAGCTGTTTTTT. Protein sequence: CASSFTGTTNTGELFF. The rearrangement uses TRBV7-3 and TRBJ2-2; D might be TRBD1 (6 bases). CDR3 length: 16 residues. V was trimmed by 3 bases and J by 0 bases, leaving 11 bases between them. CDR1 is SGHTA, CDR2 FQGTGA, per germline. The variable domain in full, with the rest retrieved from reference TRBV7-3 and TRBJ2-2, is GAGVSQTPSNKVTEKGKYVELRCDPISGHTALYWYRQSLGQGPEFLIYFQGTGAADDSGLPNDRFFAVRPEGSVSTLKIQRTERGDSAVYLCASSFTGTTNTGELFFGEGSRLTVL.

V gene TRBV5-4 combines with J gene TRBJ1-3, with D possibly TRBD1 on 6 matching bases. V lost 2 bases to trimming and J lost 4 bases, with 10 bases between them. In germline, CDR1 is SGHNT, CDR2 YYREEE (reference sequence). The CDR3 covers 14 residues. This chain's CDR3 is CASSFGQSGNTIYF. CDR3 nucleotide sequence: TGTGCCAGCAGCTTCGGACAGTCCGGAAACACCATATATTTT.

Only a few counts were recorded for this clone. The genes are TRBV6-5 and TRBJ1-1; D ambiguous. Trimming removed 2 bases at V and 5 bases at J, with 9 bases between. The CDR3 runs 13 residues. Germline assignment: CDR1 MNHEY and CDR2 SVGAGI. Here the CDR3 reads CASSYDQVTEAFF. The CDR3 bases are TGTGCCAGCAGTTACGATCAGGTGACTGAAGCTTTCTTT.

V is TRBV18 and J is TRBJ1-3; the match to TRBD1 covers 8 bases. The CDR3 is 15 residues long. CDR1 is KGHSH, CDR2 LQKENI, per germline. V shed 2 bases and J 3 bases; nucleotides not matched to a gene: 3. The CDR3 DNA is TGTGCCAGCTCACCAGTCACAGGGGGTGGAAACACCATATATTTT. This sequence encodes CASSPVTGGGNTIYF.

This clone occurred once. This chain uses TRBV6-2 or TRBV6-3 with TRBJ2-1; 8 bases map to TRBD2. Germline trimming cut 5 bases from V and 8 bases from J; bases unmatched to any gene: 11. The CDR3 is made up of 15 amino acids. CDR1 and CDR2 (germline): MNHEY, SVGEGT. Written as DNA, the CDR3 is TGTGCCAGCAGTCCCCCCGGGACTAGGGTTCATGAGCAGTTCTTC. Translating gives CASSPPGTRVHEQFF.

This clone is a singleton in its sample. DNA of the CDR3: TGTGCCAGCAGCCCGGACAGAGGGGGCGAAAAACTGTTTTTT. Protein: CASSPDRGGEKLFF. The rearrangement joins TRBV7-2 to TRBJ1-4; 7 nucleotides line up with TRBD1. Per the germline V gene, CDR1 is SGHTA and CDR2 is FQGNSA. Trimming at V came to 5 bases and at J to 8 bases, leaving 8 bases not matched to a gene. CDR3 length: 14 amino acids.

The chain employs TRBV6-2 or TRBV6-3 and TRBJ2-7, with D possibly being TRBD1 (5 bases). The V end was cut by 5 bases, the J end by 5 bases, with 13 bases between. From germline, CDR1 is MNHEY and CDR2 SVGEGT. The CDR3 consists of 13 residues. Written as DNA, the CDR3 is TGTGCCAGCAGTCGCGACAGTGTGAACGAGCAGTACTTC. This sequence encodes CASSRDSVNEQYF.

The chain links TRBV28 to TRBJ1-2, with D perhaps matching TRBD1 (6 bases). The germline V gene encodes CDR1 MDHEN and CDR2 SYDVKM. This CDR3 is built from 13 residues. Trimming pared 6 bases from V and 4 bases from J, leaving 12 bases between. The CDR3 DNA sequence: TGTGCCAGCAGGACCGGACAGATCTATGGCTACACCTTC. The encoded protein is CASRTGQIYGYTF.

This chain connects TRBV5-1 to TRBJ2-7; TRBD2 matches at 8 bases. Trimming took 4 bases from V and 3 from J; bases not matched to a gene: 3. The CDR3 extends over 13 amino acids. CDR1 SGHRS and CDR2 YFSETQ come from the germline V gene. DNA of the CDR3: TGCGCCAGCAGCAAACGGGAGGGCTACGAGCAGTACTTC. It translates to CASSKREGYEQYF.

The chain has TRBV29-1 and TRBJ1-4; 7 bases line up with TRBD1. Trimming cost V 6 bases and J 4 bases; bases outside gene matches: 8. The CDR3 is 14 residues long. Germline CDR1 reads SQVTM; CDR2 reads ANQGSEA. DNA of the CDR3: TGCAGCGTGGGAAGGGACAGAGATAATGAAAAACTGTTTTTT. Translation gives CSVGRDRDNEKLFF.

This chain links TRBV7-3 with TRBJ2-7; 8 nucleotides line up with TRBD1. CDR3 length: 14 amino acids. Germline V gene lookup returns CDR1 SGHTA and CDR2 FQGTGA. Trimming cost V 4 bases and J 5 bases; bases outside gene matches: 7. For the CDR3, the DNA is TGTGCCAGCAGCTCGTCCGGGACAGGCAACGAGCAGTACTTC. Translation gives CASSSSGTGNEQYF.

The rearrangement links TRBV4-3 to TRBJ2-1; D unclear. The length of the CDR3 is 13 residues. Trimming stripped 0 bases from V and 5 bases from J, with 5 bases between. Germline V CDR1 and CDR2: LGHNA, YSLEER. The CDR3 bases are TGCGCCAGCAGCCAAGACGAGGACAATGAGCAGTTCTTC. It specifies CASSQDEDNEQFF.

As DNA, the CDR3 is TGTGCCAGCAGTCTTGGGGCAGTCACTGAAGCTTTCTTT. Protein product: CASSLGAVTEAFF. The genes are TRBV27 and TRBJ1-1; a possible D gene is TRBD1 (5 bases). Germline V gives CDR1 MNHEY, CDR2 SMNVEV (reference sequence). Trimming took off 5 bases at V and 4 bases at J, with 11 bases between the two ends. The CDR3 extends over 13 amino acids.